The next 30 T cell receptor beta chains were all read from a single sample in a study of blood T cell repertoires in COVID-19. Only in-frame clones appear in the TCRdb table, and some are missing; sequencing was by immunoSEQ multiplex PCR. The repertoire consists of 95,000 to 150,000 clones, with about nine tenths occurring once and the leading ten covering about 4.7%. Sequencing was performed on peripheral blood. The receptors derive from a man aged 40-50 years with acute or convalescent COVID-19.

The J gene is TRBJ1-5, the V gene TRBV5-5; D perhaps matches TRBD1 (6 bases). V shed 0 bases and J shed 3 bases, with 13 bases lying between them. Germline values: CDR1 SGHKS, CDR2 YYEKEE (reference sequence). The CDR3 has 16 residues. This CDR3 is CASSLGDGQFNQPQHF. The DNA of the CDR3 is TGTGCCAGCAGCTTGGGGGACGGACAGTTCAATCAGCCCCAGCATTTT.

The gene calls are TRBV10-1 and TRBJ2-1, with 7 bases aligning to TRBD1. CDR3 size: 16 residues. The ends lost 5 bases at V and 5 bases at J; junction bases unmatched: 12. Germline CDR1 reads WNHNN; CDR2 reads SYGVQD (reference sequence). The CDR3 is CASSRNRGLRDNEQFF. CDR3 DNA sequence: TGCGCCAGCAGTAGAAACAGGGGCCTCAGGGACAATGAGCAGTTCTTC.

The CDR3 sequence is CASSDRGTGNYGYTF. The CDR3 nucleotides read TGTGCCAGCAGCGATCGAGGGACAGGGAACTATGGCTACACCTTC. J is TRBJ1-2 and V is TRBV13, with 9 positions matching TRBD1. The CDR3 runs to 15 residues. Germline CDR1 and CDR2: PRHDT and FYEKMQ (reference sequence). V shed 5 bases and J 2 bases; nucleotides not matched to a gene: 6.

This rearrangement joins TRBV4-2 to TRBJ2-4; weak D call: TRBD2 (6 bases). Germline V gene data show CDR1 as LGHNA and CDR2 as YNFKEQ. There are 18 residues in the CDR3. Trimming took off 0 bases at V and 3 bases at J, with 18 bases between the two ends. This chain's CDR3 is CASSQEAQGRTNKNIQYF. CDR3 DNA: TGTGCCAGCAGCCAAGAAGCTCAGGGACGGACTAACAAAAACATTCAGTACTTC.

V is TRBV13 and J is TRBJ2-7; TRBD1 might be the D (5 bases). Trimming took 1 base from V and 7 from J, leaving 11 bases between them. Germline V gene sequence: CDR1 PRHDT, CDR2 FYEKMQ (reference sequence). This CDR3 has 13 residues. In nucleotides, the CDR3 is TGTGCCAGCAGCTTAGCGTTAAGGGGAGAGCAGTACTTC. It codes for CASSLALRGEQYF.

The CDR3 is CASSDPTGTGNLYEQYF. The CDR3 nucleotides read TGTGCCAGCAGTGACCCAACCGGGACAGGGAACCTATACGAGCAGTACTTC. This chain joins TRBV25-1 and TRBJ2-7, with 9 bases identical to TRBD1. The J segment lost 4 bases and the V segment lost 3 bases, leaving 13 bases of the junction unmatched. Germline CDR1 reads MGHDK; CDR2 reads SYGVNS. The CDR3 has 17 residues.

The rearrangement joins TRBV5-6 to TRBJ2-1, with D hard to call. There are 15 residues in the CDR3. V lost 0 bases and J 0 bases, leaving 7 bases between the germline ends. Germline values: CDR1 SGHDT, CDR2 YYEEEE. CDR3 in DNA: TGTGCCAGCAGCTTGGACATTCACTCCTACAATGAGCAGTTCTTC. Its translation: CASSLDIHSYNEQFF.

The V gene is TRBV7-6, the J gene TRBJ1-1, with a tentative D call TRBD1 (6 bases). Germline loops: CDR1 SGHVS, CDR2 FNYEAQ. The CDR3 consists of 18 residues. Trimming shortened V by 2 bases and J by 0 bases, and 19 bases separated the two germline ends. The CDR3: CASSLWGPRGDMNTEAFF. The CDR3, as DNA: TGTGCCAGCAGCTTATGGGGTCCCAGGGGTGACATGAACACTGAAGCTTTCTTT.

V is TRBV6-6 and J is TRBJ2-1; 7 nucleotides align to TRBD1. V gave up 4 bases and J gave up 3 bases; unmatched junction bases: 3. CDR1 is MNHNY and CDR2 is SVGAGI in the germline V gene (reference sequence). CDR3 length: 14 amino acids. The CDR3 is CASSFTGVYNEQFF. In nucleotides, the CDR3 is TGTGCCAGCAGTTTCACAGGGGTCTACAATGAGCAGTTCTTC.

This chain links TRBV3-1 (or the pseudogene TRBV3-2) with TRBJ1-2; D is perhaps TRBD1 (6 bases). The CDR3 consists of 15 residues. The V end was cut by 4 bases, the J end by 5 bases, with 17 bases between. CDR1 and CDR2 from the germline V gene are LGHDT and YNNKEL (reference sequence). The CDR3 reads CASSPRRTADYGYTF. The CDR3 DNA is TGTGCCAGCAGCCCTCGTAGGACAGCAGATTATGGCTACACCTTC.

The chain has TRBV5-6 and TRBJ2-7; TRBD2 matches 7 bases. The trim removed 4 bases at V and 6 bases at J, leaving 7 bases unmatched. CDR3 size: 13 residues. Germline CDR1 is SGHDT and CDR2 is YYEEEE. The CDR3, as DNA: TGTGCCAGCAGCCATCGAGGGAGGGTCGAGCAGTACTTC. Its translation: CASSHRGRVEQYF.

The chain is built from TRBV4-1 and TRBJ1-2; a weak D match, TRBD1 (6 bases). CDR1 is MGHRA, CDR2 YSYEKL, per germline. Trimming removed 1 base from V and 4 bases from J, with 16 bases in between. The CDR3 contains 16 residues. As DNA, the CDR3 is TGCGCCAGCAGCCAAGGGGCAGGGGACCCCCTCTATGGCTACACCTTC. It translates to CASSQGAGDPLYGYTF.

The chain carries TRBV12-3 or TRBV12-4 and TRBJ2-7; D is ambiguous. Trimming removed 6 bases from V and 1 base from J, with 4 bases in between. This CDR3 region has 11 residues. CDR3 DNA sequence: TGTGCCAGCAGCCAGTCCTACGAGCAGTACTTC. Translation gives CASSQSYEQYF.

The V call is TRBV27, the J call TRBJ1-5; the match to TRBD1 covers 8 bases. This CDR3 region has 13 residues. Looked up from germline, CDR1 is MNHEY and CDR2 is SMNVEV (reference sequence). V shed 5 bases, J shed 6 bases, and the junction held 3 bases outside the gene matches. The CDR3 spells CASSGDRTQPQHF. The CDR3 bases are TGTGCCAGCAGTGGGGACAGGACTCAGCCCCAGCATTTT.

The rearrangement uses TRBV30 and TRBJ2-1; TRBD2 is a possible D gene (6 bases). The CDR3 is 16 amino acids. Germline V gives CDR1 GTSNPN, CDR2 SVGIG (reference sequence). V lost 0 bases and J 4 bases, leaving 16 bases between the germline ends. In DNA form, the CDR3 reads TGTGCCTGGAGTGTACCGGGAGCCACGGGGTACAATGAGCAGTTCTTC. This encodes CAWSVPGATGYNEQFF.

This chain uses TRBV7-9 with TRBJ2-1; 10 positions agree with TRBD1. Germline loops: CDR1 SEHNR, CDR2 FQNEAQ (reference sequence). This CDR3 has 15 amino acids. V was clipped by 4 bases and J by 5 bases; unmatched bases: 5. CDR3 sequence: CASSSPGTGDNEQFF. In nucleotides, the CDR3 is TGTGCCAGCAGCTCCCCCGGGACAGGGGACAATGAGCAGTTCTTC.

This chain connects TRBV19 to TRBJ1-1, with TRBD1 as a possible D gene (5 bases). With 5 bases removed from V and 5 bases from J, the gap between germline ends came to 24 bases. Looked up from germline, CDR1 is LNHDA and CDR2 is SQIVND (reference sequence). The CDR3 totals 17 residues. The CDR3 loop reads CASSPAYGTAGGTEAFF. The CDR3 DNA reads as TGTGCCAGTAGTCCTGCCTACGGGACGGCGGGGGGGACTGAAGCTTTCTTT.

The CDR3 sequence is CASRVPGNGYTF. In nucleotides, the CDR3 is TGTGCCAGCAGGGTCCCAGGGAATGGCTACACCTTC. The genes are TRBV27 and TRBJ1-2; possible D gene TRBD1, 5 bases. V dropped 6 bases and J dropped 6 bases, with 11 bases sitting between them. Germline loops: CDR1 MNHEY, CDR2 SMNVEV (reference sequence). The length of the CDR3 is 12 residues.

The chain combines TRBV6-5 with TRBJ2-7, with D perhaps TRBD2 (5 bases). Germline V lookup: CDR1 MNHEY, CDR2 SVGAGI. The CDR3 has 14 amino acids. Trimming took 10 bases from V and 2 from J, leaving 18 bases between them. CDR3 sequence reads: CAIASGVGTYEQYF. DNA for the CDR3: TGTGCCATCGCGAGCGGTGTAGGCACCTACGAGCAGTACTTC.

This chain links TRBV2 with TRBJ2-4; D not certain. Germline V gene data show CDR1 as SNHLY and CDR2 as FYNNEI. Trimming pared 11 bases from V and 3 bases from J, leaving 11 bases between. This CDR3 contains 12 residues. The CDR3 DNA reads TGTGCCGCCTCAGGCAACAAAAACATTCAGTACTTC. As protein: CAASGNKNIQYF.

This clone was counted between two and nine times. This sequence joins TRBV9 and TRBJ1-5, with unresolved D. Germline V gene sequence: CDR1 SGDLS, CDR2 YYNGEE. Trimming took 0 bases from V and 2 from J, leaving 9 bases between them. CDR3 length: 15 amino acids. The CDR3 sequence is CASSVGPAGNQPQHF. CDR3 sequence (DNA): TGTGCCAGCAGCGTAGGGCCGGCGGGCAATCAGCCCCAGCATTTT.

The table lists this clone with a few counts. This chain links TRBV19 with TRBJ1-5; D unresolved. The germline CDR1 and CDR2 sequences are LNHDA and SQIVND (reference sequence). The length of the CDR3 is 15 residues. V was shortened by 7 bases and J by 7 bases, with 20 bases between the two germline ends. The DNA for the CDR3 is TGTGCCAGTAAAGAGATAAGGCGGGATGGGCAGCCCCAGCATTTT. Translating gives CASKEIRRDGQPQHF.

The gene calls are TRBV11-2 and TRBJ2-2, with D maybe TRBD1 (5 bases). Between the trimmed V and J ends, which lost 5 bases and 0 bases, there was a span of 22 bases. The CDR3 is made up of 19 amino acids. Germline V gene sequence: CDR1 SGHAT, CDR2 FQNNGV. In DNA form, the CDR3 reads TGTGCCAGCAGCCTCCAAGGCGGCAGGGTTTCATCGAACACCGGGGAGCTGTTTTTT. Its protein is CASSLQGGRVSSNTGELFF.

This clone was recorded a few times. V gene TRBV30 combines with J gene TRBJ1-2; D remains ambiguous. V lost 4 bases and J lost 6, with 12 bases in between. Germline values: CDR1 GTSNPN, CDR2 SVGIG (reference sequence). The length of the CDR3 is 12 residues. The CDR3 is CAWTRGGNGYTF. CDR3 bases: TGTGCCTGGACGCGCGGAGGGAATGGCTACACCTTC.

V gene TRBV7-2 combines with J gene TRBJ1-4, with 9 bases lining up with TRBD1. The length of the CDR3 is 16 residues. Germline lookup yields CDR1 SGHTA and CDR2 FQGNSA. With 4 bases clipped from V and 14 bases from J, the junction kept 17 bases outside the gene matches. For the CDR3, the DNA is TGTGCCAGCAGCTCAGCCCCGGGACAGGGTTTTGGCAGTCTGTTTTTT. Translating gives CASSSAPGQGFGSLFF.

J is TRBJ2-3 and V is TRBV3-1 (or the pseudogene TRBV3-2); 9 bases align to TRBD2. Germline assignment: CDR1 LGHDT and CDR2 YNNKEL (reference sequence). V lost 2 bases and J lost 2; bases outside the gene matches: 8. The CDR3 sequence is 17 residues long. CDR3 DNA sequence: TGTGCCAGCAGCCAAAAACCCGGCGGGGGGGACACAGATACGCAGTATTTT. Protein: CASSQKPGGGDTDTQYF.

This chain joins TRBV7-2 and TRBJ2-7; the D gene is possibly TRBD1 (5 bases). Trimming took off 3 bases at V and 3 bases at J, with 9 bases between the two ends. This CDR3 is built from 13 residues. Germline-derived CDR1 and CDR2 are SGHTA and FQGNSA. The DNA for the CDR3 is TGTGCCAGCAGCTTGGGGCGAGACTACGAGCAGTACTTC. This gives the protein CASSLGRDYEQYF.

The chain couples TRBV2 to TRBJ1-1, with 7 bases lining up with TRBD1. The J segment lost 4 bases and the V segment lost 3 bases, leaving 5 bases of the junction unmatched. CDR1 SNHLY and CDR2 FYNNEI come from the germline V gene. The CDR3 runs to 14 residues. CDR3 nucleotides: TGTGCCAGCAGTGATCTGACAGGGAGCACTGAAGCTTTCTTT. This encodes CASSDLTGSTEAFF.

The rearrangement uses TRBV27 and TRBJ2-3; 8 bases agree with TRBD2. Losses at the gene ends were 3 bases for V and 9 bases for J; bases not matched to a gene: 2. The germline CDR1 and CDR2 sequences are MNHEY and SMNVEV (reference sequence). This CDR3 has 12 amino acids. CDR3 nucleotides: TGTGCCAGCAGTTTCCGGGAGGGAACGCAGTATTTT. Amino acid sequence: CASSFREGTQYF.

V and J are TRBV18 and TRBJ1-5; 9 nucleotides agree with TRBD1. The V gene end was trimmed by 5 bases and the J gene end by 3 bases; junction bases not matched to a gene: 8. CDR3 length equals 16 residues. Germline assignment: CDR1 KGHSH and CDR2 LQKENI. CDR3 region: CASSSRQGDPNQPQHF. The CDR3 DNA reads TGTGCCAGCTCATCGCGACAGGGGGACCCCAATCAGCCCCAGCATTTT.